This T cell receptor (beta chain) was captured in a study of cytomegalovirus exposure and HLA in healthy donors. This clone was seen a few times. Compared with germline, one end of the junction differs, possibly owing to a read error. The CDR3 loop spans 16 amino acids. The germline gives CDR1 SEHNR, CDR2 FQNEAQ (reference sequence). PCR used 60 Vbeta primers and 13 Jbeta primers. TCRdb's copy holds only in-frame clones and misses some; the assay was immunoSEQ multiplex PCR. This sample has a few hundred thousand clones; 60% to 80% occur once, and the top ten carry less than 2%. The chain has TRBV7-9 and TRBJ2-1; 7 positions match TRBD2. Material for sequencing was PBMCs. The TCR sequence derives from a woman aged 25 to 45 in good health and CMV-seronegative. This CDR3 is CDSSLDGTTTSNEQFF. The CDR3 DNA sequence: TGTGACAGCAGCTTAGACGGGACTACCACCTCCAATGAGCAGTTCTTC.